This TCR beta chain was retrieved from a study of cytomegalovirus exposure and HLA in healthy donors. General observations from the study: A later analysis linked a missense DCLRE1C variant to TCR beta V- and J-gene trimming. A later analysis showed TCR association rates differing by HLA locus, peaking at DRB1 and lowest at HLA-C.

Use of 60 Vbeta and 13 Jbeta primers characterized the PCR. Authors' analysis steps: Later work found tens of millions of unique TCR beta chains, with roughly 11 million shared. TCRdb keeps only in-frame clones here, not all; method: immunoSEQ multiplex PCR. That table supplies the V and J calls and clone size; D and trimming were determined from the DNA. Here the sample spans about 170,000 clones, 71% being singletons. The germline V gene encodes CDR1 MGHRA and CDR2 YSYEKL. CDR3 size: 16 residues. After removal of 1 base from V and 5 bases from J, the junction contained 6 bases not matched to a gene. Details on this clone: Its antigen remains unknown.

This sequence originates from a girl aged 10-17 years in good health and CMV-seronegative. The gene calls are TRBV4-1 and TRBJ2-1, with 9 positions matching TRBD1. Material for sequencing was PBMCs. The CDR3 here is CASSQGPGQGNNEQFF. The CDR3 DNA reads TGCGCCAGCAGCCAAGGCCCGGGACAGGGCAACAATGAGCAGTTCTTC.